In this sample, the clone carrying this T cell receptor (beta chain) turned up a few times. The entry originates in a study of identical twins. Germline values: CDR1 LGHDT, CDR2 YNNKEL (reference sequence). The CDR3 covers 17 residues. V gave up 0 bases and J gave up 3 bases; unmatched junction bases: 6. In TCRdb, the 5' RACE reads were re-called with MiXCR into one record per CDR3 protein. The sample lists about 190,000 distinct CDR3 sequences, approximately 15% occurring once. The same data also contributed to another study, on T cells expressing NK-cell markers.

The TCR was taken from a woman aged 18-30 years in good health. Sequencing input: CD8+ T cells sorted from blood. The chain is built from TRBV3-1 and TRBJ2-2; 8 positions agree with TRBD2. CDR3 nucleotides: TGTGCCAGCAGCCAAGATGGCACTAGCGGTCACACCGGGGAGCTGTTTTTT. Translation gives CASSQDGTSGHTGELFF.